The source of this T cell receptor (beta chain) is a study of blood T cell repertoires in COVID-19. In the study overall: T cells, B-cell-depleted T cells, or PBMCs supplied cDNA or gDNA.

Trimming removed 5 bases from V and 3 bases from J; junction bases left unmatched: 4. CDR1 is MNHEY and CDR2 is SMNVEV in the germline V gene (reference sequence). The CDR3 extends over 15 amino acids. This clone was detected once. Methods used by the authors: It was from reference gene primer amplification that nucleated cell counts were estimated. Some clones are missing from TCRdb's copy, which holds only in-frame ones; the method was immunoSEQ multiplex PCR. V, J and clone size are those of that table, while D and trimming were read from the DNA. The sample shows a few hundred thousand clones, approximately 86% of them seen only once.

This sequence was found in a human donor with COVID-19, enrolled during active disease. The donor label of this sample is uncertain. This chain links TRBV27 with TRBJ2-1; 10 bases map to TRBD2. What was sequenced was peripheral blood. CDR3 nucleotide sequence: TGTGCCAGCAGTCAGCGGGAGGGTCTCTACAATGAGCAGTTCTTC. It encodes CASSQREGLYNEQFF.